This is a list of T cell receptor beta chains from one sample in a study of T cells expressing NK-cell markers. TCRdb re-called the 5' RACE reads; every CDR3 protein appears as one record, without DNA. The clone table shows approximately 440,000 distinct CDR3 sequences, with the ten largest holding approximately 1.4%. What was sequenced was blood T cells: a sorted CD56 or NKG2C T cell subset, CD4+ or CD8+ T cells, or bulk PBMC T cells (not recorded which). These receptors were obtained from a woman in her forties or fifties in good health. The CDR3 runs from the conserved cysteine through the conserved F or W. Fields, in order: J gene, V gene, CDR3 protein.

J gene: TRBJ1-2; V gene: TRBV6-5; CDR3 protein: CASHRPGPYGYTF
J gene: TRBJ1-5; V gene: TRBV6-1; CDR3 protein: CASSGPGQLNQPQHF
J gene: TRBJ2-1; V gene: TRBV5-1; CDR3 protein: CASSADLVAEQFF
J gene: TRBJ2-1; V gene: TRBV7-9; CDR3 protein: CASSSAGLAGGLYNEQFF
J gene: TRBJ1-2; V gene: TRBV24-1; CDR3 protein: CATSEVERGLSSYGYTF
J gene: TRBJ2-1; V gene: TRBV11-3; CDR3 protein: CASSLEQVVDNEQFF
J gene: TRBJ2-5; V gene: TRBV20-1; CDR3 protein: CSATWTSGRQETQYF
J gene: TRBJ2-1; V gene: TRBV3-1; CDR3 protein: CASSQEGRTSGSSYNEQFF
J gene: TRBJ2-5; V gene: TRBV27; CDR3 protein: CASSWGGTFPETQYF
J gene: TRBJ2-1; V gene: TRBV6-1; CDR3 protein: CASRSLPEQFF
J gene: TRBJ2-3; V gene: TRBV20-1; CDR3 protein: CSAGSSGQSTDTQYF
J gene: TRBJ1-2; V gene: TRBV12-3/TRBV12-4; CDR3 protein: CASSKDANYGYTF
J gene: TRBJ2-1; V gene: TRBV6-1; CDR3 protein: CASSEVPGGAAEQFF
J gene: TRBJ2-1; V gene: TRBV20-1; CDR3 protein: CSARGLAGGQQFF
J gene: TRBJ1-6; V gene: TRBV12-3/TRBV12-4; CDR3 protein: CASSLTLGGSPLHF
J gene: TRBJ2-5; V gene: TRBV6-6; CDR3 protein: CASSYSREHPQETQYF
J gene: TRBJ2-7; V gene: TRBV20-1; CDR3 protein: CSARKPRGTAYEQYF
J gene: TRBJ1-5; V gene: TRBV2; CDR3 protein: CASGPEVLPQHF
J gene: TRBJ1-6; V gene: TRBV6-5; CDR3 protein: CASSYQRSDSPLHF
J gene: TRBJ2-1; V gene: TRBV25-1; CDR3 protein: CASSEDRGGSGRYEQFF
J gene: TRBJ2-7; V gene: TRBV12-3/TRBV12-4; CDR3 protein: CASSHSAHLFYEQYF
J gene: TRBJ1-2; V gene: TRBV5-6; CDR3 protein: CASTQGENRYGYTF
J gene: TRBJ2-3; V gene: TRBV10-3; CDR3 protein: CATRTSGNLDTQYF
J gene: TRBJ1-1; V gene: TRBV12-3/TRBV12-4; CDR3 protein: CASGSLGPGQRSTEAFF
J gene: TRBJ2-1; V gene: TRBV27; CDR3 protein: CASKGTSGYNEQFF
J gene: TRBJ2-5; V gene: TRBV7-9; CDR3 protein: CASSFRGERQETQYF
J gene: TRBJ2-7; V gene: TRBV28; CDR3 protein: CASRSSGRYEQYF
J gene: TRBJ1-5; V gene: TRBV12-3/TRBV12-4; CDR3 protein: CASSPSTRLHQPQHF
J gene: TRBJ2-7; V gene: TRBV21-1; CDR3 protein: CASGRFLYEQYF
J gene: TRBJ2-7; V gene: TRBV28; CDR3 protein: CASSPTGGPPRYEQYF
J gene: TRBJ2-2; V gene: TRBV12-3/TRBV12-4; CDR3 protein: CASSLRRLGRLRTGELFF
J gene: TRBJ2-1; V gene: TRBV4-1; CDR3 protein: CASRPGLASSNEQFF
J gene: TRBJ2-1; V gene: TRBV20-1; CDR3 protein: CSADRLTSSYNEQSF
J gene: TRBJ2-2; V gene: TRBV6-5; CDR3 protein: CASSYSAGGYTGELFF
J gene: TRBJ2-7; V gene: TRBV3-1; CDR3 protein: CASSSGGPGYEQYF
J gene: TRBJ2-1; V gene: TRBV15; CDR3 protein: CATSPWPSYNEQFF
J gene: TRBJ2-3; V gene: TRBV2; CDR3 protein: CASISLAGGTQYF
J gene: TRBJ2-1; V gene: TRBV6-2/TRBV6-3; CDR3 protein: CASSQLAGVGEQFF
J gene: TRBJ2-1; V gene: TRBV7-3; CDR3 protein: CASSLRAGGILNEQFF
J gene: TRBJ2-2; V gene: TRBV20-1; CDR3 protein: CSARDPQLSTGARTGELFF